This T cell receptor (beta chain) emerged from a study of T-cell memory formation after mild COVID-19. The study's findings and limits: There were some responding clones in pre-infection memory, which suggested that cross-reactive memory had joined. Contracting CD8+ clones were enriched in EMRA, CD4+ mainly in CM and EM. CD4+ bias marked clones expanding day 15 to 37, unlike balanced contracting clones.

This clonotype showed up just a few times. Its matching antigen is unknown. TCRdb re-called the 5' RACE reads with MiXCR, one entry per CDR3 protein. Of 75,000 to 95,000 distinct CDR3 sequences listed, more than 10% are singletons. CDR3 length equals 14 residues. The V end lost 3 bases, the J end lost 0 bases, and 10 bases lay between the germline ends. Germline CDR1 and CDR2: SQVTM and ANQGSEA. The V call is TRBV29-1, the J call TRBJ2-3, with D maybe TRBD2 (5 bases). This receptor was identified in an adult woman who had mild COVID-19 (a few samples of this study predate the infection). Cell type and time point are not known. The sample comprised PBMCs or a T cell subset sorted from them (not recorded which). CDR3 in amino acids: CSVDSAVSTDTQYF. In DNA, the CDR3 is TGCAGCGTTGACTCAGCGGTTAGCACAGATACGCAGTATTTT.